One sample yielded the 11 T cell receptor beta chains listed below, sequenced in a study of T cells in Graves' hyperthyroidism and ophthalmopathy. TCR beta CDR3 region amplification was performed from RNA transcripts. The HTBI primer set served for first-round RT-PCR of the TCR CDR3. MiXCR, applied by TCRdb to the multiplex PCR reads, yields one record per CDR3 protein. The sample yields hundreds of thousands of distinct CDR3 sequences, roughly 14% seen once. Material: blood. The receptor set was obtained from a woman aged 40-49 years with Graves' ophthalmopathy.

This clonotype was observed at least ten times. J is TRBJ2-7 and V is TRBV6-1; no clear D gene. Per the germline V gene, CDR1 is MNHNS and CDR2 is SASEGT. This CDR3 has 15 residues. V dropped 8 bases and J dropped 1 base, with 18 bases sitting between them. The CDR3 spells CASDNRATSSYEQYF. CDR3 DNA sequence: TGTGCCAGCGACAACCGGGCCACCTCTTCCTACGAGCAGTACTTC.

This clonotype has a count of ten or more. This may arise from a read error, as a much more abundant clone is one base away. The chain couples TRBV28 to TRBJ2-5, with a weak D call TRBD2 (5 bases). CDR1 is MDHEN, CDR2 SYDVKM, per germline. The CDR3 runs to 14 residues. The CDR3 reads CTSSLGPQRETQYF. The CDR3 DNA is TGTACCAGCAGCCTCGGCCCCCAGCGGGAGACCCAGTACTTC.

In this sample, this clonotype turned up many times. This sequence joins TRBV19 and TRBJ2-7; TRBD1 might be the D (6 bases). Germline lookup yields CDR1 LNHDA and CDR2 SQIVND (reference sequence). With 10 bases removed from V and 2 bases from J, the gap between germline ends came to 12 bases. The CDR3 has 12 amino acids. The CDR3 DNA follows: TGTGCCACCGCGGACAGTCCCTACGAGCAGTACTTC. Its protein product is CATADSPYEQYF.

This clonotype was picked up many times. This chain uses TRBV7-8 with TRBJ1-5, with D unclear. V dropped 0 bases and J dropped 4 bases, with 4 bases sitting between them. The CDR3 covers 13 residues. Germline-derived CDR1 and CDR2 are SGHVS and FQNEAQ. Written as DNA, the CDR3 is TGTGCCAGCAGCTTAGCTCAGAATCAGCCCCAGCATTTT. Amino acids: CASSLAQNQPQHF.

As to this clonotype: This may be a read error, as it is one base from a much larger clone. The V gene is TRBV6-2 or TRBV6-3, the J gene TRBJ2-6; TRBD1 matches at 10 bases. Germline V lookup: CDR1 MNHEY, CDR2 SVGEGT. The CDR3 is 18 amino acids. The CDR3 DNA reads as TGTGCCAGCAGCCAATCGGGACAGGGGCTCTCTGGGGCCAACGTCCTGGCTTTC. Amino acids: CASSQSGQGLSGANVLAF.

This clonotype was picked up many times. V is TRBV19 and J is TRBJ1-1; D might be TRBD1 (5 bases). The V and J ends lost 9 bases and 3 bases respectively, with 20 bases between them. The CDR3 is 15 amino acids. CDR1 LNHDA and CDR2 SQIVND come from the germline V gene (reference sequence). CDR3: CASASPRGRHTEAFF. In DNA form, the CDR3 reads TGTGCCAGCGCCTCCCCCCGGGGACGGCACACTGAAGCTTTCTTT.

This clonotype was observed at least ten times. This sequence joins TRBV2 and TRBJ1-1; tentative D call: TRBD1 (5 bases). The CDR3 is 13 amino acids. Per the germline V gene, CDR1 is SNHLY and CDR2 is FYNNEI. Trimming shortened V by 3 bases and J by 4 bases, and 9 bases separated the two germline ends. The CDR3 region has the DNA TGTGCCAGCAGTGAGGACATACGCACTGAAGCTTTCTTT. Translating it yields CASSEDIRTEAFF.

Note on this clonotype: It may be a read error: a sequence one base away is much more abundant. This rearrangement joins TRBV7-2 to TRBJ2-7, with 7 bases lining up with TRBD2. Looked up from germline, CDR1 is SGHTA and CDR2 is FQGNSA. V shed 5 bases, J shed 6 bases, and the junction held 10 bases outside the gene matches. The CDR3 loop spans 14 amino acids. The DNA for the CDR3 is TGTGCCAGCAGCAATGGACTAGTCCGAGGCGAGCAGTACTTC. It translates to CASSNGLVRGEQYF.

This clonotype was recorded at least ten times. J is TRBJ2-7 and V is TRBV7-2; 12 nucleotides align to TRBD2. V dropped 4 bases and J dropped 6; count of bases not matched to a gene: 7. From germline, CDR1 is SGHTA and CDR2 FQGNSA. The CDR3 length is 15 residues. The CDR3 here is CASSSGLAGFSEQYF. The CDR3 DNA sequence: TGTGCCAGCAGCTCCGGACTAGCGGGATTCTCCGAGCAGTACTTC.

The sample holds many counts of this clonotype. This chain uses TRBV15 with TRBJ2-6, with D perhaps matching TRBD1 (6 bases). Germline-derived CDR1 and CDR2 are LNHNV and YYDKDF (reference sequence). The V end was cut by 8 bases, the J end by 1 base, with 6 bases between. The CDR3 is 13 residues long. The CDR3 sequence is CATQGSGANVLTF. For the CDR3, the DNA is TGTGCCACCCAGGGGTCTGGGGCCAACGTCCTGACTTTC.

This clonotype was found many times. This chain uses TRBV11-2 with TRBJ1-5; maybe TRBD1 (6 bases). Germline V CDR1 and CDR2: SGHAT, FQNNGV. V dropped 1 base and J dropped 0 bases, with 10 bases sitting between them. This CDR3 region has 16 residues. The CDR3 protein is CASSLGTVNSNQPQHF. In DNA form, the CDR3 reads TGTGCCAGCAGCTTAGGGACAGTCAATAGCAATCAGCCCCAGCATTTT.